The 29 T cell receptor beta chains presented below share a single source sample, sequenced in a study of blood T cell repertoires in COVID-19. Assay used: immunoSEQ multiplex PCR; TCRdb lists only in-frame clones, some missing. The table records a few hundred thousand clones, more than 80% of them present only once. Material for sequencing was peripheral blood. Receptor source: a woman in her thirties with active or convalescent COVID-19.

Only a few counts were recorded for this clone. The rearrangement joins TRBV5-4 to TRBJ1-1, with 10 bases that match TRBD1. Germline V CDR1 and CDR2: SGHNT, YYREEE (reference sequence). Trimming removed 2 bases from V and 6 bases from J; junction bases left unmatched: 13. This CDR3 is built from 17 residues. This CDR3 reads CASSLRKPGTGVPEAFF. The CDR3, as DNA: TGTGCCAGCAGCTTAAGAAAGCCCGGGACAGGGGTTCCTGAAGCTTTCTTT.

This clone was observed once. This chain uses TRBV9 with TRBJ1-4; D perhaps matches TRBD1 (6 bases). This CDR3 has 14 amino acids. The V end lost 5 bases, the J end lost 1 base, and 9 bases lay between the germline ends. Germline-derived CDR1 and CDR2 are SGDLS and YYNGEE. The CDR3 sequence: CASSTGITNEKLFF. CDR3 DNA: TGTGCCAGCAGTACAGGGATAACTAATGAAAAACTGTTTTTT.

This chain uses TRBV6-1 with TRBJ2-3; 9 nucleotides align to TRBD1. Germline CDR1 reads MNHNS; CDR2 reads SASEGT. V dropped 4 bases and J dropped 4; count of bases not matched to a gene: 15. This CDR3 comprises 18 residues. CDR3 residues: CASSGSPGQGSYSDTQYF. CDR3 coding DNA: TGTGCCAGCAGTGGGTCACCGGGACAGGGTTCTTATTCAGATACGCAGTATTTT.

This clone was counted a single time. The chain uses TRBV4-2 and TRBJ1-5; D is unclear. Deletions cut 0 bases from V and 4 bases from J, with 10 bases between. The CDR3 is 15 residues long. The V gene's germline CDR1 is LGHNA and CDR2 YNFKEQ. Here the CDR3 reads CASSQDQGVNQPQHF. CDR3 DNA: TGTGCCAGCAGCCAAGACCAAGGAGTGAATCAGCCCCAGCATTTT.

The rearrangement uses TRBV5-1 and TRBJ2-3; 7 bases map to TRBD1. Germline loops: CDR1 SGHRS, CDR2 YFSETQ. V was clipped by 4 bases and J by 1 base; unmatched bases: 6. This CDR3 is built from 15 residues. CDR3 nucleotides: TGCGCCAGCAGCCCGACAGGGATAGGCACAGATACGCAGTATTTT. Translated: CASSPTGIGTDTQYF.

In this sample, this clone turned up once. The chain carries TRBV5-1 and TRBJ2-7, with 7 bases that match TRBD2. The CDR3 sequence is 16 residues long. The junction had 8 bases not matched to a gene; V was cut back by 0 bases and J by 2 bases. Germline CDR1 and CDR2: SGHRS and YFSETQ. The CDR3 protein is CASSLGAGKSTYEQYF. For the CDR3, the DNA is TGCGCCAGCAGCTTGGGAGCGGGGAAGAGCACCTACGAGCAGTACTTC.

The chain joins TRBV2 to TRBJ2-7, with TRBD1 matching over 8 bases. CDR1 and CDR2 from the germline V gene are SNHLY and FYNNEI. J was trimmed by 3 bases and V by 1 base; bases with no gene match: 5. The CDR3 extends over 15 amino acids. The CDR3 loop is CASSEDRDRLYEQYF. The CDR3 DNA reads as TGTGCCAGCAGTGAAGACCGGGACAGGCTCTACGAGCAGTACTTC.

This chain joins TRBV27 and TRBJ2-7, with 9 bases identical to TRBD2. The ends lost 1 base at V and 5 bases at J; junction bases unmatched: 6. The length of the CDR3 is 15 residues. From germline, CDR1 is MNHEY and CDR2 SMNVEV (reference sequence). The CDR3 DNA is TGTGCCAGCAGTTTATGGGCTAGCGGGACCCACGAGCAGTACTTC. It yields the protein CASSLWASGTHEQYF.

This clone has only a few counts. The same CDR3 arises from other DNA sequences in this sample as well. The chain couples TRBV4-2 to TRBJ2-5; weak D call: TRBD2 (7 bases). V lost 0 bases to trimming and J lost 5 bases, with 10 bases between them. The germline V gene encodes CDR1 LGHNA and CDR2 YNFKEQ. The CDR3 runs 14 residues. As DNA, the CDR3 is TGTGCCAGCAGCCAAGATGGGAGGGGGGAGACCCAGTACTTC. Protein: CASSQDGRGETQYF.

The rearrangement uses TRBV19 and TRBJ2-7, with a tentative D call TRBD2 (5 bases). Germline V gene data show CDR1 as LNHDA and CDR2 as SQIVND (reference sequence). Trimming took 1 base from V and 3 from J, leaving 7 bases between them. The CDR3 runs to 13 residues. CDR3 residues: CASSIGTDYEQYF. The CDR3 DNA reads TGTGCCAGTAGTATAGGGACTGACTACGAGCAGTACTTC.

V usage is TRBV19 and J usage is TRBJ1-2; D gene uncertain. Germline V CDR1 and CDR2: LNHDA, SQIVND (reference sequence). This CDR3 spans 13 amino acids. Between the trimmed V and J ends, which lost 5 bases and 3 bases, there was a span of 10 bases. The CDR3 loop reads CASSESHYYGYTF. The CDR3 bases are TGTGCCAGTAGTGAGTCTCACTACTATGGCTACACCTTC. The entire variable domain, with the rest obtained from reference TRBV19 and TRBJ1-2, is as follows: DGGITQSPKYLFRKEGQNVTLSCEQNLNHDAMYWYRQDPGQGLRLIYYSQIVNDFQKGDIAEGYSVSREKKESFPLTVTSAQKNPTAFYLCASSESHYYGYTFGSGTRLTVV.

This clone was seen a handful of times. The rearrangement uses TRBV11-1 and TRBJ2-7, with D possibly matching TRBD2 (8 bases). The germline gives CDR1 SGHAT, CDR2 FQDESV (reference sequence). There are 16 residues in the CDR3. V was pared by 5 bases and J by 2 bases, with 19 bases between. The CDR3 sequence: CASSRGGTGAPYEQYF. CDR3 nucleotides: TGTGCCAGCAGCCGGGGGGGCACAGGGGCCCCCTACGAGCAGTACTTC.

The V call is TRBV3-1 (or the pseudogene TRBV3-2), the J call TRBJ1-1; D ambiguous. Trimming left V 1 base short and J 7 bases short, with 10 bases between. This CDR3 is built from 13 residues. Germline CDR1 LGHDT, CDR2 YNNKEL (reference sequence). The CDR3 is CASSQVGGGEAFF. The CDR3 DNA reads TGTGCCAGCAGCCAAGTTGGAGGCGGTGAAGCTTTCTTT.

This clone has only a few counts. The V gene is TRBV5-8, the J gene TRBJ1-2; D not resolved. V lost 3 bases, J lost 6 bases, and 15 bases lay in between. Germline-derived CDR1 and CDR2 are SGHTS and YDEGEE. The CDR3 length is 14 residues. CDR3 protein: CASSSRGRADGYTF. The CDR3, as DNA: TGTGCCAGCAGCTCCAGAGGGAGGGCGGATGGCTACACCTTC.

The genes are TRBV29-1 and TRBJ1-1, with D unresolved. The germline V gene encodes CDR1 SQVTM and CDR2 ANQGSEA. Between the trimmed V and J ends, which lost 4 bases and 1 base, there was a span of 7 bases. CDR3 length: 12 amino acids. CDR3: CSVVARNTEAFF. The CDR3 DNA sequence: TGCAGCGTTGTGGCCAGGAACACTGAAGCTTTCTTT.

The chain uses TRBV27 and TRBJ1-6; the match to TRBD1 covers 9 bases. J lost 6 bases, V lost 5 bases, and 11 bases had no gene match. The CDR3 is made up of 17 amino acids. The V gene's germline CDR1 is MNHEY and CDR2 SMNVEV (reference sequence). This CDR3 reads CASSTYRGPRSNSPLHF. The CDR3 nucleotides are TGTGCCAGCAGTACCTACAGGGGGCCCCGTTCTAATTCACCCCTCCACTTT.

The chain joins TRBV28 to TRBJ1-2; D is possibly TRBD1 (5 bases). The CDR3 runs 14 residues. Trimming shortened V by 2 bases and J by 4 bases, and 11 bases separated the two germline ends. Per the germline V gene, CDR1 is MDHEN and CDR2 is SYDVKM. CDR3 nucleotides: TGTGCCAGCAGTTTAAATCAGGGCCCCTATGGCTACACCTTC. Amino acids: CASSLNQGPYGYTF.

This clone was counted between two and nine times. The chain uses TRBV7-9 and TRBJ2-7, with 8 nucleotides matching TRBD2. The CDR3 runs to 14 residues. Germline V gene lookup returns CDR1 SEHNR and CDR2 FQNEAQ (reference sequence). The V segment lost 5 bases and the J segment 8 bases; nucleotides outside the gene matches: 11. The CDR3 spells CASSREGGWSKQYF. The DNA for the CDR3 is TGTGCCAGCAGCCGGGAGGGGGGCTGGTCAAAGCAGTACTTC.

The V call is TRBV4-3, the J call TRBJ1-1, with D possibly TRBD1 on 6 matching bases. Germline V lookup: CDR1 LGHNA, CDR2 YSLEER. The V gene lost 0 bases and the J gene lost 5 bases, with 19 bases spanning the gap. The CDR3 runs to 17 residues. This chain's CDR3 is CASSQDIRPGHGTEAFF. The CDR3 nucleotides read TGCGCCAGCAGCCAAGATATCCGGCCGGGACACGGAACTGAAGCTTTCTTT.

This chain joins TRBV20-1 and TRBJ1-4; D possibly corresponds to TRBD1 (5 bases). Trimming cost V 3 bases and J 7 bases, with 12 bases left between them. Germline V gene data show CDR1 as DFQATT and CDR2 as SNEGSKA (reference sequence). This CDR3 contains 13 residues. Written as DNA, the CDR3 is TGCAGTGCTAGTTCAGGGTTTAGTGAAAAACTGTTTTTT. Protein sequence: CSASSGFSEKLFF.

The CDR3 loop reads CASSQDRRGGYTF. The DNA for the CDR3 is TGCGCCAGCAGCCAAGACCGACGAGGCGGCTACACCTTC. The gene calls are TRBV4-3 and TRBJ1-2; D not resolved. The CDR3 is made up of 13 amino acids. Trimming stripped 0 bases from V and 8 bases from J, with 10 bases between. Looked up from germline, CDR1 is LGHNA and CDR2 is YSLEER.

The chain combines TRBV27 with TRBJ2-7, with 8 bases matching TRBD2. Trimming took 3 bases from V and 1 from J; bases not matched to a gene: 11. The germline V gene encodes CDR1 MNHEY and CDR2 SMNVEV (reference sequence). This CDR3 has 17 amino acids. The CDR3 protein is CASSFSAGAPGSYEQYF. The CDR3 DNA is TGTGCCAGCAGTTTCTCAGCGGGGGCCCCCGGGTCCTACGAGCAGTACTTC.

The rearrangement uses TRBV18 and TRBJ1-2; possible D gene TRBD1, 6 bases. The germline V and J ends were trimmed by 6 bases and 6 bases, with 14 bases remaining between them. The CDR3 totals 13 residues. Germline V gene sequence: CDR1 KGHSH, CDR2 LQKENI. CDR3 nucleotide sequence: TGTGCCAGCTCGGCAGACAGGCGTAATGGCTACACCTTC. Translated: CASSADRRNGYTF.

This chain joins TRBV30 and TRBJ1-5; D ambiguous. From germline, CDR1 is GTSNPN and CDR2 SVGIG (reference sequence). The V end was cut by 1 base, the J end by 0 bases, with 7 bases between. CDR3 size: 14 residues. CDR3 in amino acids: CAWSGENSNQPQHF. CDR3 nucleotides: TGTGCCTGGAGTGGGGAGAATAGCAATCAGCCCCAGCATTTT. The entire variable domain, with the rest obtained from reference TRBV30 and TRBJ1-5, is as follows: SQTIHQWPATLVQPVGSPLSLECTVEGTSNPNLYWYRQAAGRGLQLLFYSVGIGQISSEVPQNLSASRPQDRQFILSSKKLLLSDSGFYLCAWSGENSNQPQHFGDGTRLSIL.

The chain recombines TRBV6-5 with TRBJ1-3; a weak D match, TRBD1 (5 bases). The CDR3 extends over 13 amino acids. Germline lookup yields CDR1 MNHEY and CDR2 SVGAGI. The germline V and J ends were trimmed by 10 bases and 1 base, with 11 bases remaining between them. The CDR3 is CATREGSGNTIYF. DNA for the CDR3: TGTGCCACCAGGGAGGGATCTGGAAACACCATATATTTT.

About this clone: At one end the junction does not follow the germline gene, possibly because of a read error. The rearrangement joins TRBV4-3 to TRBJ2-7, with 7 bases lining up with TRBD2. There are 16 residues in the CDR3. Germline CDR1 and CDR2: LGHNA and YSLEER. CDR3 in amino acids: CASSPRKATSSFEQYF. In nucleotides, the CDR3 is TGCGCCAGCAGCCCCCGCAAGGCGACTAGCTCCTTCGAGCAGTACTTC.

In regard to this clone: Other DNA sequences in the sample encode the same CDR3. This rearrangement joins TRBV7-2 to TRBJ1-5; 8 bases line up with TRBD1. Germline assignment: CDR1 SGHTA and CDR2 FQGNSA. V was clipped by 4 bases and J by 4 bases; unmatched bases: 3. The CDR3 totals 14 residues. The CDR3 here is CASSYGQGNQPQHF. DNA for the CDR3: TGTGCCAGCAGCTACGGACAGGGTAATCAGCCCCAGCATTTT.

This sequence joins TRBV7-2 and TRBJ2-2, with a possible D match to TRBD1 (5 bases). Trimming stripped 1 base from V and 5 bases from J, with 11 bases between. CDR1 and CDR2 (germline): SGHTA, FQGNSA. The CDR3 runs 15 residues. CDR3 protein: CASSLGQGFTGELFF. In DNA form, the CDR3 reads TGTGCCAGCAGCTTAGGTCAGGGCTTTACCGGGGAGCTGTTTTTT.

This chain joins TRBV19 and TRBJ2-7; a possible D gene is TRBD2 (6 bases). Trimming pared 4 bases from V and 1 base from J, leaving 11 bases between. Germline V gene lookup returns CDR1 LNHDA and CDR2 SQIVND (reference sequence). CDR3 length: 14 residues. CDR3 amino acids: CASSTMGTSYEQYF. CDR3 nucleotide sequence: TGTGCCAGTAGTACAATGGGGACTTCCTACGAGCAGTACTTC. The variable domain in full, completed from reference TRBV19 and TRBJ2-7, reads DGGITQSPKYLFRKEGQNVTLSCEQNLNHDAMYWYRQDPGQGLRLIYYSQIVNDFQKGDIAEGYSVSREKKESFPLTVTSAQKNPTAFYLCASSTMGTSYEQYFGPGTRLTVT.